The T cell receptor (beta chain) under discussion was sequenced for a study of T-cell memory formation after mild COVID-19. Study results and caveats: The finding that pre-infection memory included some responding clones suggested that cross-reactive memory joined.

The germline gives CDR1 GTSNPN, CDR2 SVGIG (reference sequence). V trimming: 6 bases; J trimming: 4 bases; junction bases outside the gene matches: 6. This CDR3 contains 12 residues. MiXCR, applied by TCRdb to the 5' RACE reads, yields one record per CDR3 protein. The table shows hundreds of thousands of distinct CDR3 sequences, with roughly a sixth occurring only once. About this clonotype: The antigen is undetermined.

The clonotype was recovered from an adult woman who had mild COVID-19 (a few samples of this study predate the infection). Cell type and time point are not known. Sequenced: PBMCs or a T cell subset sorted from them (not recorded which). J is TRBJ2-7 and V is TRBV30, with TRBD1 matching over 7 bases. This chain's CDR3 is CACDRETYEQYF. CDR3 in DNA: TGTGCCTGTGACAGGGAGACGTACGAGCAGTACTTC.